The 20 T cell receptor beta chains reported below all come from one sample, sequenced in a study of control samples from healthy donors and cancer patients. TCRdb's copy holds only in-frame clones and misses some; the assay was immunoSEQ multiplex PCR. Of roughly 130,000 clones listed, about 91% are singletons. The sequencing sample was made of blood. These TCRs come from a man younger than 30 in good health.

The CDR3 coding sequence is TGTGCCAGCAGCTTAGATGTGGATTCTTTACCGCTAGCCAAAAACATTCAGTACTTC. It encodes CASSLDVDSLPLAKNIQYF. The V gene is TRBV11-2, the J gene TRBJ2-4; no reliable D call. The CDR3 spans 19 residues. V was cut by 0 bases and J by 0 bases, with 18 bases left in between. Germline V gene data show CDR1 as SGHAT and CDR2 as FQNNGV.

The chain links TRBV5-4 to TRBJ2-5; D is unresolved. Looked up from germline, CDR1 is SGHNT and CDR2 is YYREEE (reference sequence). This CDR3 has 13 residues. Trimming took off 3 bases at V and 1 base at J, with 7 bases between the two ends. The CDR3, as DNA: TGTGCCAGCAGCTACGATCCCCAAGAGACCCAGTACTTC. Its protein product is CASSYDPQETQYF.

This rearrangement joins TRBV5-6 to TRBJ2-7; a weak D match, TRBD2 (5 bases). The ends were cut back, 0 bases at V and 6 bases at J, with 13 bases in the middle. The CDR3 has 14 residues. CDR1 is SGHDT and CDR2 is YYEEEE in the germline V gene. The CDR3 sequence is CASSLALDWVEQYF. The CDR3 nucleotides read TGTGCCAGCAGCTTGGCACTGGACTGGGTCGAGCAGTACTTC.

This CDR3 reads CASSPEQGRQETQYF. CDR3 in DNA: TGTGCCAGCAGCCCCGAACAGGGACGGCAAGAGACCCAGTACTTC. The chain combines TRBV7-6 with TRBJ2-5; the D gene is possibly TRBD1 (6 bases). In germline, CDR1 is SGHVS, CDR2 FNYEAQ. Trimming cost V 5 bases and J 2 bases, with 15 bases left between them. The CDR3 loop spans 15 amino acids.

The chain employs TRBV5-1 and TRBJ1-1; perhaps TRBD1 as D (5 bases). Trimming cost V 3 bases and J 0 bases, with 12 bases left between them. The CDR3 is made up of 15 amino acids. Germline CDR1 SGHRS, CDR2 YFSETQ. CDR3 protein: CASSSETDMNTEAFF. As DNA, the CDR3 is TGCGCCAGCAGCTCTGAGACAGATATGAACACTGAAGCTTTCTTT.

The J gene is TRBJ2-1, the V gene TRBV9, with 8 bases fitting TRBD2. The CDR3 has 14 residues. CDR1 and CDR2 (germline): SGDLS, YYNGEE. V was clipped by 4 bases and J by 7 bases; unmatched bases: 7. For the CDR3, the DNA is TGTGCCAGCAGCCCACCGGGACTAGGGAATGAGCAGTTCTTC. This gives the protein CASSPPGLGNEQFF.

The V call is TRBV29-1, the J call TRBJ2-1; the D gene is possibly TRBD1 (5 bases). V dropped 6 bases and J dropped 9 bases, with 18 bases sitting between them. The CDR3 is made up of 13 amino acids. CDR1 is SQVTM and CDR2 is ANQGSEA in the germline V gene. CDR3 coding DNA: TGCAGCGTGCCCGAGGTCAGGGTCGGTGAGCAGTTCTTC. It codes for CSVPEVRVGEQFF.

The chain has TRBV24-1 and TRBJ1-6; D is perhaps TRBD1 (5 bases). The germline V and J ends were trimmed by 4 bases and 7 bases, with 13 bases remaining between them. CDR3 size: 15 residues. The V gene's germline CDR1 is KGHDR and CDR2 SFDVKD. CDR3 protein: CATSDTRRGNSPLHF. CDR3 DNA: TGTGCCACCAGTGACACTCGCCGGGGGAATTCACCCCTCCACTTT.

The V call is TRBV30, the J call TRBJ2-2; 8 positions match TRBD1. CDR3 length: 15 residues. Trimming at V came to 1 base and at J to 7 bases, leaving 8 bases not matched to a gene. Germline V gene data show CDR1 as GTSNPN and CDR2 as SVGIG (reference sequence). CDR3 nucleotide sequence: TGTGCCTGGAGTGCCGGGACAGGAGTTGACGGGGAGCTGTTTTTT. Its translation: CAWSAGTGVDGELFF.

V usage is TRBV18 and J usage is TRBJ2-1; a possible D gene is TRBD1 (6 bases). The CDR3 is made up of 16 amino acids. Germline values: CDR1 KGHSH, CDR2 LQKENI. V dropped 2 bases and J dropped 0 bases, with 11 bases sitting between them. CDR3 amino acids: CASSPGGPSSYNEQFF. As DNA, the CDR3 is TGTGCCAGCTCACCAGGGGGCCCCAGCTCCTACAATGAGCAGTTCTTC.

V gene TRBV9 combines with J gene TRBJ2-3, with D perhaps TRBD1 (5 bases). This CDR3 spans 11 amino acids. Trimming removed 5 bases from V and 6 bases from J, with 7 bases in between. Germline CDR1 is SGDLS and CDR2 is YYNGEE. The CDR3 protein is CASRGQDTQYF. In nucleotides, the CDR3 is TGTGCCAGCAGGGGGCAGGATACGCAGTATTTT.

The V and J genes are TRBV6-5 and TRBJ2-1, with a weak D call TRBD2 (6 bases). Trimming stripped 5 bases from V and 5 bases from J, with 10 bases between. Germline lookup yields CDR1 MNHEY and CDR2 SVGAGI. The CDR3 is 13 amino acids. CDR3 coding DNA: TGTGCCAGCAGTAGGCCGGGGGACAATGAGCAGTTCTTC. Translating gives CASSRPGDNEQFF.

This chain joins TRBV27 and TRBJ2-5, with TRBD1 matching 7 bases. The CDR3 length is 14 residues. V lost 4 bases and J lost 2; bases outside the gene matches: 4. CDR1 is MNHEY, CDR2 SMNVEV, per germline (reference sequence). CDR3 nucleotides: TGTGCCAGCAGTTCATTGGGACAGCAAGAGACCCAGTACTTC. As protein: CASSSLGQQETQYF.

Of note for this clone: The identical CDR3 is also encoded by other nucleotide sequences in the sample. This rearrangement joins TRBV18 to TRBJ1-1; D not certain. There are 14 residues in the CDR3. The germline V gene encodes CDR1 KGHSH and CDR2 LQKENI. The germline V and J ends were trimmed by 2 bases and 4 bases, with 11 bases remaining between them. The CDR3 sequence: CASSPLLGGTEAFF. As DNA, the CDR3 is TGTGCCAGCTCACCATTATTGGGTGGCACTGAAGCTTTCTTT.

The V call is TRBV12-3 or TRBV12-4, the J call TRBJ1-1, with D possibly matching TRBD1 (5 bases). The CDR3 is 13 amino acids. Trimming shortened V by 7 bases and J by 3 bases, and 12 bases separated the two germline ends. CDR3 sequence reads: CASKTNRYTEAFF. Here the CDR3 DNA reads TGTGCCAGCAAAACTAACAGGTACACTGAAGCTTTCTTT.

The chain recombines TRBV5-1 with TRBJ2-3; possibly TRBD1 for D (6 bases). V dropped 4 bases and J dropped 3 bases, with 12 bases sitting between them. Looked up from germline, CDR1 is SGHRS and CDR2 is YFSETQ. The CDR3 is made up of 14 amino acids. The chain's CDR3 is CASSRTGSTDTQYF. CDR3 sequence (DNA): TGCGCCAGCAGCAGAACAGGGAGTACAGATACGCAGTATTTT.

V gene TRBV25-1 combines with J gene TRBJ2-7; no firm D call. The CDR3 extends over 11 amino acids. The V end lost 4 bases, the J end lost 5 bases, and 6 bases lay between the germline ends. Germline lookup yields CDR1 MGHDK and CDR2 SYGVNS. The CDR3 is CASSAWHEQYF. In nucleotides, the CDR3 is TGTGCCAGCAGTGCCTGGCACGAGCAGTACTTC.

The CDR3 region is CASSGGDRAANIQYF. The CDR3, as DNA: TGCGCCAGCAGCGGCGGGGACAGGGCGGCAAACATTCAGTACTTC. This chain joins TRBV5-1 and TRBJ2-4; 9 bases agree with TRBD1. The CDR3 has 15 residues. After removal of 4 bases from V and 6 bases from J, the junction contained 8 bases not matched to a gene. CDR1 and CDR2 from the germline V gene are SGHRS and YFSETQ.

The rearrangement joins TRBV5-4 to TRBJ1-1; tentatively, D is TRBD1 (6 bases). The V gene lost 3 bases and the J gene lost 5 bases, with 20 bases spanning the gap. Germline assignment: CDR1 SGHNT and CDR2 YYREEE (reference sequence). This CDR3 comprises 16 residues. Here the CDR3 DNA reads TGTGCCAGCAGCTCCTTGGGGGCTCGTTCAGGTACTGAAGCTTTCTTT. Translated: CASSSLGARSGTEAFF.

The CDR3 DNA follows: TGTGCCAGCAGTAGTTCCGGGGGGCAGTTCTTC. This translates into CASSSSGGQFF. The rearrangement uses TRBV6-5 and TRBJ2-1; possible D gene TRBD2, 6 bases. This CDR3 contains 11 residues. Between the trimmed V and J ends, which lost 5 bases and 12 bases, there was a span of 11 bases. In germline, CDR1 is MNHEY, CDR2 SVGAGI.